A single sample gave rise to the 23 T cell receptor beta chains below, sequenced in a study of T cells in Graves' hyperthyroidism and ophthalmopathy. What was amplified from RNA transcripts were TCR beta CDR3 regions. In the first-round RT-PCR of the TCR CDR3, the HTBI primer set was used. MiXCR was run by TCRdb on the multiplex PCR reads, yielding one entry per CDR3 protein. The sample lists about 600,000 distinct CDR3 sequences, roughly 15% occurring once. Sequences were obtained from blood. The receptors come from a woman in her forties or fifties with Graves' ophthalmopathy.

There are many counts of this clonotype. This chain connects TRBV11-2 to TRBJ2-1; 9 bases map to TRBD2. The germline gives CDR1 SGHAT, CDR2 FQNNGV. The J segment lost 8 bases and the V segment lost 1 base, leaving 9 bases of the junction unmatched. The CDR3 is 16 residues long. CDR3 nucleotides: TGTGCCAGCAGCTTAGGGGTAGCGGGAGCGGGCTATGAGCAGTTCTTC. Translating it yields CASSLGVAGAGYEQFF. Based on the CDR3 plus reference TRBV11-2 and TRBJ2-1, the full variable domain is EAGVAQSPRYKIIEKRQSVAFWCNPISGHATLYWYQQILGQGPKLLIQFQNNGVVDDSQLPKDRFSAERLKGVDSTLKIQPAKLEDSAVYLCASSLGVAGAGYEQFFGPGTRLTVL.

The V call is TRBV6-5, the J call TRBJ2-6; D is possibly TRBD1 or TRBD2 (5 bases each). Trimming took 3 bases from V and 3 from J, leaving 12 bases between them. The germline V gene has CDR1 MNHEY and CDR2 SVGAGI. CDR3 size: 16 residues. The CDR3 here is CASSYGGGNGANVLTF. For the CDR3, the DNA is TGTGCCAGCAGTTATGGGGGTGGGAATGGGGCCAACGTCCTGACTTTC.

This clonotype was detected only a few times. The rearrangement uses TRBV6-2 or TRBV6-3 and TRBJ2-1; D is perhaps TRBD1 (6 bases). With 5 bases removed from V and 5 bases from J, the gap between germline ends came to 7 bases. The germline V gene has CDR1 MNHEY and CDR2 SVGEGT. The CDR3 length is 12 residues. The CDR3 DNA follows: TGTGCCAGCAGTACAGGGCACAATGAGCAGTTCTTC. This translates into CASSTGHNEQFF.

This clonotype was seen at least ten times. This chain connects TRBV5-1 to TRBJ1-1; maybe TRBD1 (6 bases). This CDR3 spans 15 amino acids. Trimming removed 0 bases at V and 2 bases at J, with 11 bases between. CDR1 and CDR2 from the germline V gene are SGHRS and YFSETQ. CDR3 sequence (DNA): TGCGCCAGCAGCTTGGCTGGACAGCTCAACACTGAAGCTTTCTTT. Translating it yields CASSLAGQLNTEAFF. Combining the CDR3 with reference TRBV5-1 and TRBJ1-1 gives the whole variable domain KAGVTQTPRYLIKTRGQQVTLSCSPISGHRSVSWYQQTPGQGLQFLFEYFSETQRNKGNFPGRFSGRQFSNSRSEMNVSTLELGDSALYLCASSLAGQLNTEAFFGQGTRLTVV.

As to this clonotype: No conserved phenylalanine or tryptophan ends this CDR3, so it is likely a read error. The chain joins TRBV6-2 or TRBV6-3 to TRBJ1-5; 7 nucleotides agree with TRBD1. The germline CDR1 and CDR2 sequences are MNHEY and SVGEGT. J gave up 4 bases and V 6 bases, and 3 bases lay outside the gene matches. The CDR3 spans 13 residues. The CDR3 region is CASRDRTNQPQHL. CDR3 in DNA: TGTGCCAGCAGGGACAGGACAAATCAGCCCCAGCATCTT.

At least ten counts were recorded for this clonotype. The V call is TRBV28, the J call TRBJ1-1; D gene ambiguous. The ends were cut back, 2 bases at V and 1 base at J, with 11 bases in the middle. The V gene's germline CDR1 is MDHEN and CDR2 SYDVKM. This CDR3 is 15 amino acids long. CDR3 protein: CASSLPPSGNTEAFF. The CDR3 DNA sequence: TGTGCCAGCAGTTTACCCCCGAGTGGGAACACTGAAGCTTTCTTT.

CDR3 region: CASSLGPISSYEQYF. CDR3 bases: TGTGCCAGCAGCTTAGGACCGATAAGCTCCTACGAGCAGTACTTC. The chain employs TRBV7-2 and TRBJ2-7; no clear D. CDR1 is SGHTA, CDR2 FQGNSA, per germline. This CDR3 is built from 15 residues. V lost 1 base, J lost 0 bases, and 10 bases lay in between.

The sample holds a few counts of this clonotype. A read error may produce the germline difference seen at one junction end. This chain uses TRBV19 with TRBJ1-1, with TRBD1 matching 7 bases. There are 14 residues in the CDR3. Germline assignment: CDR1 LNHDA and CDR2 SQIVND (reference sequence). The CDR3 DNA reads as TGTGCCAGTAGTGCCCGGACAGGCGGCACTAAAGCTTTCTTT. This gives the protein CASSARTGGTKAFF.

The chain uses TRBV9 and TRBJ2-3; D ambiguous. Trimming shortened V by 3 bases and J by 4 bases, and 15 bases separated the two germline ends. CDR1 SGDLS and CDR2 YYNGEE come from the germline V gene. The CDR3 is 15 residues long. The chain's CDR3 is CASSDYRSNADTQYF. Here the CDR3 DNA reads TGTGCCAGCAGCGATTACCGGTCCAACGCAGATACGCAGTATTTT.

In this sample, this clonotype turned up a few times. This chain joins TRBV25-1 and TRBJ1-1, with D possibly matching TRBD1 (6 bases). The CDR3 is 13 amino acids. Trimming shortened V by 2 bases and J by 3 bases, and 7 bases separated the two germline ends. Germline V lookup: CDR1 MGHDK, CDR2 SYGVNS. The CDR3 region has the DNA TGTGCCAGCAGTGAAAGGGGGGACACTGAAGCTTTCTTT. This encodes CASSERGDTEAFF.

There are a few counts of this clonotype. This chain joins TRBV7-2 and TRBJ2-1; 9 bases align to TRBD2. The CDR3 consists of 15 residues. V lost 3 bases and J lost 9; bases outside the gene matches: 9. Germline V gene sequence: CDR1 SGHTA, CDR2 FQGNSA. The CDR3, as DNA: TGTGCCAGCAGCTTGTTTGGCGGGAGGGCCGGTGAGCAGTTCTTC. This sequence encodes CASSLFGGRAGEQFF.

This clonotype appeared many times. The chain is built from TRBV7-2 and TRBJ1-4; D gene ambiguous. Germline CDR1 is SGHTA and CDR2 is FQGNSA. Trimming left V 4 bases short and J 5 bases short, with 11 bases between. This CDR3 has 14 residues. This CDR3 is CASSSGRLNEKLFF. The CDR3 DNA sequence: TGTGCCAGCAGCTCCGGACGGCTCAATGAAAAACTGTTTTTT.

This clonotype was observed a handful of times. The rearrangement joins TRBV28 to TRBJ1-2; D uncertain. Trimming took 6 bases from V and 1 from J, leaving 12 bases between them. This CDR3 contains 14 residues. Germline V gene sequence: CDR1 MDHEN, CDR2 SYDVKM. The CDR3 coding sequence is TGTGCCAGCAGCACGGGAGGGTTTAACTATGGCTACACCTTC. Protein sequence: CASSTGGFNYGYTF.

The chain has TRBV14 and TRBJ2-5; the match to TRBD2 covers 9 bases. CDR3 length: 15 residues. Losses at the gene ends were 3 bases for V and 5 bases for J; bases not matched to a gene: 7. Germline CDR1 SGHDN, CDR2 FVKESK. CDR3 sequence (DNA): TGTGCCAGCAGCCATAGCGTAGCGGGAGTCGAGACCCAGTACTTC. Translation gives CASSHSVAGVETQYF.

In its sample, this clonotype was seen many times. The rearrangement joins TRBV25-1 to TRBJ2-1; 13 nucleotides line up with TRBD2. The CDR3 spans 22 residues. The V and J ends lost 7 bases and 4 bases, in that order; junction bases with no gene match: 25. The germline CDR1 and CDR2 sequences are MGHDK and SYGVNS. The CDR3 region has the DNA TGTGCCAGCACTGGGGGGACAGGGGGACTAGCGGGACCCACAACCCGATACAATGAGCAGTTCTTC. This gives the protein CASTGGTGGLAGPTTRYNEQFF.

The V and J genes are TRBV6-9 and TRBJ2-7, with no clear D. Germline V lookup: CDR1 MNHGY, CDR2 SVAAGI. The CDR3 is made up of 11 amino acids. V lost 2 bases and J lost 4, with 3 bases in between. The CDR3 here is CASSYAYEQYF. CDR3 sequence (DNA): TGTGCCAGCAGTTATGCTTACGAGCAGTACTTC.

This clonotype was seen many times. V and J are TRBV28 and TRBJ2-7; 8 bases are a match to TRBD2. CDR3 length: 15 amino acids. Germline loops: CDR1 MDHEN, CDR2 SYDVKM. Trimming removed 2 bases from V and 4 bases from J; junction bases left unmatched: 7. The chain's CDR3 is CASSLRSSGLYEQYF. The CDR3 DNA follows: TGTGCCAGCAGTTTAAGGTCTAGCGGGTTGTACGAGCAGTACTTC.

This clonotype was found many times. The chain couples TRBV20-1 to TRBJ2-3; 12 bases agree with TRBD2. With V trimmed by 2 bases and J by 0 bases, 6 bases remained unmatched. This CDR3 is built from 17 residues. CDR1 DFQATT and CDR2 SNEGSKA come from the germline V gene (reference sequence). This CDR3 is CSARRLAGGGSTDTQYF. The CDR3 DNA is TGCAGTGCTAGACGGCTAGCGGGAGGGGGGAGCACAGATACGCAGTATTTT.

This clonotype has ten or more counts. Its ends do not fully match the called genes, so a read error is possible. V gene TRBV20-1 combines with J gene TRBJ1-2; TRBD1 agrees at 8 bases. CDR1 and CDR2 from the germline V gene are DFQATT and SNEGSKA (reference sequence). CDR3 length equals 15 residues. In DNA, the CDR3 is TGCAGTCCTAGGGGAACGGGGACAGGAAGCTATGGCTACACCTTC. As protein: CSPRGTGTGSYGYTF.

This clonotype was seen repeatedly, ten times or more. V and J are TRBV7-3 and TRBJ2-3; 7 bases agree with TRBD2. V shed 5 bases and J 1 base; nucleotides not matched to a gene: 9. This CDR3 is 16 amino acids long. In germline, CDR1 is SGHTA, CDR2 FQGTGA. The CDR3 nucleotides are TGTGCCAGCAGCCCCCAGGTAGCGGGCGGCACAGATACGCAGTATTTT. Translated, it gives CASSPQVAGGTDTQYF.

The sample holds many counts of this clonotype. The chain carries TRBV28 and TRBJ2-3; D not resolved. The CDR3 extends over 14 amino acids. With 2 bases removed from V and 0 bases from J, the gap between germline ends came to 6 bases. The germline gives CDR1 MDHEN, CDR2 SYDVKM. The chain's CDR3 is CASSLTLSTDTQYF. The CDR3 nucleotides read TGTGCCAGCAGTTTAACCCTTAGCACAGATACGCAGTATTTT.

The DNA for the CDR3 is TGCGCCAGCAGCCAAGTAACGGACATTGAAAAACTGTTTTTT. It encodes CASSQVTDIEKLFF. The chain recombines TRBV4-1 with TRBJ1-4; perhaps TRBD1 as D (5 bases). CDR3 length: 14 amino acids. Germline V gene data show CDR1 as MGHRA and CDR2 as YSYEKL. V lost 1 base and J lost 7, with 10 bases in between.

There are many counts of this clonotype. The V gene is TRBV20-1, the J gene TRBJ2-1, with 10 bases lining up with TRBD2. CDR3 size: 15 residues. Germline CDR1 and CDR2: DFQATT and SNEGSKA (reference sequence). Here the CDR3 DNA reads TGCAGCGTGCTAGAAGTGCCTAGCGGGAGCTTGGAGCAGTTCTTC. Its protein is CSVLEVPSGSLEQFF.